These 25 T cell receptor beta chains originate from one sample sequenced in a study of cytomegalovirus exposure and HLA in healthy donors (dated by TCRdb to about 2017). The library was built by means of the immunoSEQ multiplex PCR assay. The multiplex PCR relied on a mix of 60 forward primers for TCR Vbeta segments and 13 reverse primers for TCR Jbeta segments. This is the immuneACCESS table as TCRdb keeps it, with only in-frame sequences that have V and J called. A part of the clones is gone; compared with another copy, unresolved V genes explain less than half, and the rest is unexplained. The sample table lists about 180,000 clones, roughly 80% of them with a count of one. Approximately 6.8% of the sample comes from the top ten. Sequencing was carried out using PBMCs. The receptors were gathered from a man aged 30 to 45 in good health and CMV-seropositive.

This chain joins TRBV6-5 and TRBJ2-7, with TRBD1 identical over 10 bases. After removal of 4 bases from V and 0 bases from J, the junction contained 6 bases not matched to a gene. Germline lookup yields CDR1 MNHEY and CDR2 SVGAGI. CDR3 length equals 16 residues. As DNA, the CDR3 is TGTGCCAGCAGTTCCCTCGGGACAGGGGCCTCCTACGAGCAGTACTTC. Its translation: CASSSLGTGASYEQYF.

The V gene is TRBV2, the J gene TRBJ2-2; TRBD1 aligns across 10 bases. Germline trimming cut 7 bases from V and 7 bases from J; bases unmatched to any gene: 9. CDR1 is SNHLY, CDR2 FYNNEI, per germline. This CDR3 comprises 15 residues. The CDR3 loop is CASIGDRGKSGELFF. The CDR3 nucleotides are TGTGCCAGCATTGGGGACAGGGGAAAAAGCGGGGAGCTGTTTTTT. Full variable domain (outside the CDR3, taken from reference TRBV2 and TRBJ2-2): EPEVTQTPSHQVTQMGQEVILRCVPISNHLYFYWYRQILGQKVEFLVSFYNNEISEKSEIFDDQFSVERPDGSNFTLKIRSTKLEDSAMYFCASIGDRGKSGELFFGEGSRLTVL.

The chain couples TRBV9 to TRBJ1-2, with 9 bases that match TRBD1. Losses at the gene ends were 6 bases for V and 5 bases for J; bases not matched to a gene: 8. CDR1 is SGDLS and CDR2 is YYNGEE in the germline V gene. The CDR3 contains 14 residues. CDR3 in DNA: TGTGCCAGCACTCCATACGGGACAGGGTATGGCTACACCTTC. This sequence encodes CASTPYGTGYGYTF.

The V call is TRBV10-2, the J call TRBJ2-1, with TRBD2 identical over 10 bases. CDR3 length equals 15 residues. Germline V gene sequence: CDR1 WSHSY, CDR2 SAAADI. Trimming at V came to 3 bases and at J to 6 bases, leaving 5 bases not matched to a gene. CDR3 nucleotide sequence: TGCGCCAGCAGTGAACGGAGCGGGAGGGCCAATGAGCAGTTCTTC. This codes for CASSERSGRANEQFF.

The sample holds one count of this clone. This sequence joins TRBV27 and TRBJ2-5; TRBD2 matches 9 bases. V lost 2 bases and J lost 4; bases outside the gene matches: 5. This CDR3 spans 15 amino acids. Germline V gene lookup returns CDR1 MNHEY and CDR2 SMNVEV (reference sequence). The CDR3 bases are TGTGCCAGCAGTTTAGGGCTAGCGGGAATAGAGACCCAGTACTTC. It yields the protein CASSLGLAGIETQYF.

The chain couples TRBV28 to TRBJ1-5; tentative D call: TRBD1 (5 bases). V was clipped by 8 bases and J by 6 bases, with 11 bases between them. This CDR3 has 12 amino acids. CDR1 and CDR2 (germline): MDHEN, SYDVKM. The CDR3 nucleotides read TGTGCCAGCGGACATCGTAGTCAGCCCCAGCATTTT. It codes for CASGHRSQPQHF.

The CDR3 DNA is TGTGCCAGTAGTATATCGCAGGGGAGCGAGCAGTACTTC. It translates to CASSISQGSEQYF. The V call is TRBV19, the J call TRBJ2-7; the D gene is possibly TRBD1 (6 bases). There are 13 residues in the CDR3. Germline V CDR1 and CDR2: LNHDA, SQIVND (reference sequence). Trimming took 2 bases from V and 6 from J, leaving 11 bases between them.

The chain couples TRBV11-2 to TRBJ1-1; possible D gene TRBD1, 6 bases. Trimming took off 0 bases at V and 4 bases at J, with 24 bases between the two ends. CDR1 and CDR2 (germline): SGHAT, FQNNGV. This CDR3 spans 19 amino acids. In DNA, the CDR3 is TGTGCCAGCAGCTTAGATCATCGACAGGCTGAAGGGGCGAGCACTGAAGCTTTCTTT. This codes for CASSLDHRQAEGASTEAFF.

The V gene is TRBV30, the J gene TRBJ1-5; D is unclear. V shed 0 bases and J shed 0 bases, with 3 bases lying between them. Germline loops: CDR1 GTSNPN, CDR2 SVGIG (reference sequence). CDR3 length: 13 amino acids. CDR3 sequence: CAWSVYSNQPQHF. The CDR3 DNA is TGTGCCTGGAGTGTCTATAGCAATCAGCCCCAGCATTTT.

CDR3 in amino acids: CASRRTGEDYGYTF. CDR3 nucleotide sequence: TGTGCCAGCAGACGGACAGGGGAGGACTATGGCTACACCTTC. V is TRBV27 and J is TRBJ1-2, with 9 bases identical to TRBD1. The CDR3 extends over 14 amino acids. Per germline, CDR1 MNHEY and CDR2 SMNVEV (reference sequence). V dropped 6 bases and J dropped 3; count of bases not matched to a gene: 5.

This clone was recorded only once. The rearrangement uses TRBV5-6 and TRBJ2-3; TRBD2 agrees at 12 bases. J lost 3 bases, V lost 4 bases, and 3 bases had no gene match. The CDR3 is 15 amino acids. In germline, CDR1 is SGHDT, CDR2 YYEEEE. CDR3 DNA: TGTGCCAGCAGCCCACTAGCGGGAGGAACAGATACGCAGTATTTT. It codes for CASSPLAGGTDTQYF.

This clone was seen a single time. The genes are TRBV7-6 and TRBJ1-6; no reliable D call. V lost 2 bases to trimming and J lost 9 bases, with 11 bases between them. CDR3 size: 14 residues. The germline V gene has CDR1 SGHVS and CDR2 FNYEAQ. The CDR3 DNA reads TGTGCCAGCAGCTTATCCGGGTTGAGTTCACCCCTCCACTTT. Amino acids: CASSLSGLSSPLHF.

This rearrangement joins TRBV30 to TRBJ1-3; D gene unclear. CDR1 GTSNPN and CDR2 SVGIG come from the germline V gene (reference sequence). The CDR3 covers 14 residues. V was shortened by 0 bases and J by 0 bases, with 6 bases between the two germline ends. The CDR3 region is CAWSVGNSGNTIYF. The CDR3 DNA reads as TGTGCCTGGAGTGTCGGTAACTCTGGAAACACCATATATTTT.

The CDR3 here is CASSLDGDSQETQYF. The DNA for the CDR3 is TGCGCCAGCAGCTTGGACGGGGACAGTCAGGAGACCCAGTACTTC. This chain connects TRBV5-1 to TRBJ2-5; 7 bases match TRBD1. CDR1 and CDR2 from the germline V gene are SGHRS and YFSETQ. The CDR3 covers 15 residues. Trimming cost V 0 bases and J 5 bases; bases outside gene matches: 7.

In DNA form, the CDR3 reads TGTGCCAGCAGTCGACTAGCGGGCTCCTACGAGCAGTACTTC. Translation gives CASSRLAGSYEQYF. This sequence joins TRBV28 and TRBJ2-7, with 10 bases fitting TRBD2. The CDR3 runs 14 residues. V dropped 5 bases and J dropped 0; count of bases not matched to a gene: 1. Germline CDR1 MDHEN, CDR2 SYDVKM.

The rearrangement uses TRBV13 and TRBJ1-3; 9 bases line up with TRBD1. The germline V gene has CDR1 PRHDT and CDR2 FYEKMQ (reference sequence). The CDR3 has 16 residues. V gave up 5 bases and J gave up 0 bases; unmatched junction bases: 5. The CDR3 DNA is TGTGCCAGCAGCCCATTGGGACAGGGCTCTGGAAACACCATATATTTT. As protein: CASSPLGQGSGNTIYF.

The chain links TRBV18 to TRBJ2-1, with TRBD1 matching 8 bases. CDR1 KGHSH and CDR2 LQKENI come from the germline V gene. Trimming at V came to 1 base and at J to 9 bases, leaving 5 bases not matched to a gene. This CDR3 contains 14 residues. The CDR3 reads CASSPLGTGVEQFF. CDR3 nucleotide sequence: TGTGCCAGCTCACCACTCGGGACAGGCGTTGAGCAGTTCTTC.

V usage is TRBV7-3 and J usage is TRBJ2-5, with 7 bases matching TRBD2. The CDR3 totals 14 residues. Germline lookup yields CDR1 SGHTA and CDR2 FQGTGA. The V gene end was trimmed by 6 bases and the J gene end by 3 bases; junction bases not matched to a gene: 7. Here the CDR3 reads CASSPSAGEETQYF. The CDR3 DNA reads TGTGCCAGCAGTCCTAGTGCGGGGGAAGAGACCCAGTACTTC.

This chain uses TRBV7-2 with TRBJ1-6; tentative D call: TRBD1 (6 bases). The CDR3 runs 16 residues. In germline, CDR1 is SGHTA, CDR2 FQGNSA. Trimming pared 5 bases from V and 7 bases from J, leaving 18 bases between. This CDR3 reads CASSLRRQVENSPLHF. The DNA for the CDR3 is TGTGCCAGCAGCCTCCGACGACAGGTTGAAAATTCACCCCTCCACTTT.

The chain is built from TRBV28 and TRBJ2-7; TRBD2 aligns across 12 bases. The CDR3 spans 17 residues. The junction had 10 bases not matched to a gene; V was cut back by 5 bases and J by 2 bases. Germline CDR1 reads MDHEN; CDR2 reads SYDVKM. Here the CDR3 reads CASSPQLTSGSAYEQYF. The CDR3 nucleotides read TGTGCCAGCAGTCCCCAGTTGACTAGCGGGAGCGCCTACGAGCAGTACTTC.

This clone has just one count. V gene TRBV11-2 combines with J gene TRBJ2-2, with 9 bases matching TRBD1. CDR1 is SGHAT and CDR2 is FQNNGV in the germline V gene. V dropped 4 bases and J dropped 5; count of bases not matched to a gene: 11. This CDR3 region has 17 residues. This CDR3 reads CASSSSADRGGTGELFF. The CDR3 DNA reads as TGTGCCAGCAGCTCAAGCGCGGACAGGGGAGGAACCGGGGAGCTGTTTTTT.

J is TRBJ1-1 and V is TRBV30; 9 bases match TRBD1. The CDR3 totals 14 residues. V was pared by 2 bases and J by 4 bases, with 5 bases of the junction left unmatched. The V gene's germline CDR1 is GTSNPN and CDR2 SVGIG (reference sequence). The CDR3 loop reads CAWSPNRGLTEAFF. CDR3 coding DNA: TGTGCCTGGAGTCCGAACAGGGGGCTCACTGAAGCTTTCTTT.

This sequence joins TRBV9 and TRBJ2-5; 12 positions match TRBD2. The germline gives CDR1 SGDLS, CDR2 YYNGEE. There are 17 residues in the CDR3. V shed 3 bases, J shed 3 bases, and the junction held 9 bases outside the gene matches. The CDR3, as DNA: TGTGCCAGCAGCGCCTCGACTAGCGGGGGATGGGAAGAGACCCAGTACTTC. Encoded protein: CASSASTSGGWEETQYF.

This clone occurred a few times. The gene calls are TRBV10-3 and TRBJ1-1; 7 nucleotides align to TRBD1. The germline V gene has CDR1 ENHRY and CDR2 SYGVKD. CDR3 length: 15 amino acids. V was pared by 2 bases and J by 1 base, with 4 bases of the junction left unmatched. The CDR3 spells CAISEMGQQNTEAFF. The CDR3 DNA reads TGTGCCATCAGTGAGATGGGACAGCAGAACACTGAAGCTTTCTTT.

The chain joins TRBV10-2 to TRBJ2-5; 12 positions match TRBD2. CDR3 length: 20 amino acids. From germline, CDR1 is WSHSY and CDR2 SAAADI. The J segment lost 0 bases and the V segment lost 3 bases, leaving 14 bases of the junction unmatched. The CDR3 DNA reads as TGCGCCAGCAGTGATGCAAGTTACCTAGCGGGAGGGCCTTACCAAGAGACCCAGTACTTC. Translating it yields CASSDASYLAGGPYQETQYF.